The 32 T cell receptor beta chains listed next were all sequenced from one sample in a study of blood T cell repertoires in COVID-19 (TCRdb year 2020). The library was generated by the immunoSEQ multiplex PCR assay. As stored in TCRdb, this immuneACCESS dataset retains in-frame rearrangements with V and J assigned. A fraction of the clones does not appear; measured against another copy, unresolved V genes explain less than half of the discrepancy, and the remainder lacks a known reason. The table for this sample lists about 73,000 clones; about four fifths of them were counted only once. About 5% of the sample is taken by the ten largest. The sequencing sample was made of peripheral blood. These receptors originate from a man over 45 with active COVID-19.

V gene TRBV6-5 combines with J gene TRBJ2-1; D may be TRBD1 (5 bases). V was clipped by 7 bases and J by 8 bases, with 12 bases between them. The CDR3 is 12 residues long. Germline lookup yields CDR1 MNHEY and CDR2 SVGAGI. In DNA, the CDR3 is TGTGCCAGCACCCTGGACACGGATGAGCAGTTCTTC. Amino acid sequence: CASTLDTDEQFF.

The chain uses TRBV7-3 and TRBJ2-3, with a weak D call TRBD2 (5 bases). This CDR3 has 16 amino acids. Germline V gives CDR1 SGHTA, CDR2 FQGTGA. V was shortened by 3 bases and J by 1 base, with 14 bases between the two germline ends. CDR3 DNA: TGTGCCAGCAGCTTGTCGGCGGGTAGGGGCACAGATACGCAGTATTTT. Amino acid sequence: CASSLSAGRGTDTQYF.

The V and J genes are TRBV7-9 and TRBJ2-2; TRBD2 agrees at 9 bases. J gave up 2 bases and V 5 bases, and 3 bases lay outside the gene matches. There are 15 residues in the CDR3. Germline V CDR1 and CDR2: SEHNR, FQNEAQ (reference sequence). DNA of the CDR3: TGTGCCAGCAGCGGTAGCGGGGGCAACACCGGGGAGCTGTTTTTT. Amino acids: CASSGSGGNTGELFF.

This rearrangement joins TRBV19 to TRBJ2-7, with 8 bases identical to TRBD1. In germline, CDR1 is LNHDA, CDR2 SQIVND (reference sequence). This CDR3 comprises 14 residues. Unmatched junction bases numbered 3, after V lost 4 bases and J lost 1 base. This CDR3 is CASSKGQDSYEQYF. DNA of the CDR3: TGTGCCAGTAGTAAGGGACAGGATTCCTACGAGCAGTACTTC.

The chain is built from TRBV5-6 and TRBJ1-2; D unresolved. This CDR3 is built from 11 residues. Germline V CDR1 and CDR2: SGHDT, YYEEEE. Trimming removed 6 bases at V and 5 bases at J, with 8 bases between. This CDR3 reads CASNKEYGYTF. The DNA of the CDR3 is TGTGCCAGCAACAAGGAGTATGGCTACACCTTC. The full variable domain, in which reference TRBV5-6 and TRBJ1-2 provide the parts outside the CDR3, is DAGVTQSPTHLIKTRGQQVTLRCSPKSGHDTVSWYQQALGQGPQFIFQYYEEEERQRGNFPDRFSGHQFPNYSSELNVNALLLGDSALYLCASNKEYGYTFGSGTRLTVV.

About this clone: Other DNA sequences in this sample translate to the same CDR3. In DNA, the CDR3 is TGCGCCAGCAGCTTGGGAACAGTGAACACTGAAGCTTTCTTT. It codes for CASSLGTVNTEAFF. The V gene is TRBV5-1, the J gene TRBJ1-1, with D unresolved. Trimming left V 0 bases short and J 0 bases short, with 6 bases between. There are 14 residues in the CDR3. The V gene's germline CDR1 is SGHRS and CDR2 YFSETQ.

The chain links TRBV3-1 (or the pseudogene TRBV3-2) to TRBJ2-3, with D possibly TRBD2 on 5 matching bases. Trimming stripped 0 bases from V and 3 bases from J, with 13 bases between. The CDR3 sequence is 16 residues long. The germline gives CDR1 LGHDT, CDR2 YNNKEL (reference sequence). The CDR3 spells CASSQEEGVLTDTQYF. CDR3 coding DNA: TGTGCCAGCAGCCAAGAAGAGGGAGTGCTTACAGATACGCAGTATTTT.

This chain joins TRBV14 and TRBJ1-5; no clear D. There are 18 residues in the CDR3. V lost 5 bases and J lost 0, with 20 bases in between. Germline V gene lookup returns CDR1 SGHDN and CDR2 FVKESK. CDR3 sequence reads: CASSISGSLPYSNQPQHF. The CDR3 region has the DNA TGTGCCAGCAGCATTTCCGGGTCGCTCCCTTATAGCAATCAGCCCCAGCATTTT.

The CDR3 here is CASSQDLRTSGRAGYTQYF. CDR3 sequence (DNA): TGTGCCAGCAGCCAAGATTTAAGGACTAGCGGGAGGGCCGGATATACGCAGTATTTT. This chain uses TRBV3-1 (or the pseudogene TRBV3-2) with TRBJ2-3, with 15 bases lining up with TRBD2. J lost 7 bases, V lost 0 bases, and 11 bases had no gene match. The CDR3 covers 19 residues. In germline, CDR1 is LGHDT, CDR2 YNNKEL (reference sequence).

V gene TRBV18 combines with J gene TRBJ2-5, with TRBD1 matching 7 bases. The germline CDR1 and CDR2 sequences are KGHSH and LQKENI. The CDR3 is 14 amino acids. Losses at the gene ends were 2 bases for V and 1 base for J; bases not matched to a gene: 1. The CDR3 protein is CASSPDRVQETQYF. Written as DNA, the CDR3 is TGTGCCAGCTCACCAGACAGGGTCCAAGAGACCCAGTACTTC.

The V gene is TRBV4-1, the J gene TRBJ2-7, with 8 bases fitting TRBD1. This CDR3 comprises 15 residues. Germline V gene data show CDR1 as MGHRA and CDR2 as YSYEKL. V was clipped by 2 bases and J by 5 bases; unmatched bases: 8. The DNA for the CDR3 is TGCGCCAGCAGCCAAATACCCGGGACAGGTGACGAGCAGTACTTC. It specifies CASSQIPGTGDEQYF.

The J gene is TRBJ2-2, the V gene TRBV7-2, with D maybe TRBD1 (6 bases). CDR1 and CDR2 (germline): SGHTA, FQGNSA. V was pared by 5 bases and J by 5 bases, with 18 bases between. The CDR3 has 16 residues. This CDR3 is CASSHIPGQQTGELFF. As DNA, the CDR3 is TGTGCCAGCAGCCATATCCCCGGACAGCAAACCGGGGAGCTGTTTTTT.

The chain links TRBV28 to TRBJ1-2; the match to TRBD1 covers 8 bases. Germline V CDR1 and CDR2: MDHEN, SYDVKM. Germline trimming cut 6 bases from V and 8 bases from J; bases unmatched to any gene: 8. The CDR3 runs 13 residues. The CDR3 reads CASSWGQEEGYTF. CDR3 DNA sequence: TGTGCCAGCAGCTGGGGACAGGAGGAGGGCTACACCTTC.

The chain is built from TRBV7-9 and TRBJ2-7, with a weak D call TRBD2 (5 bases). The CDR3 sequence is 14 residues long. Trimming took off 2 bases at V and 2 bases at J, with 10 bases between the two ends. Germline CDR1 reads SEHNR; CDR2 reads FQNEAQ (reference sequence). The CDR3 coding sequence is TGTGCCAGCAGCTTACGAGCGGATGCCTACGAGCAGTACTTC. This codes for CASSLRADAYEQYF. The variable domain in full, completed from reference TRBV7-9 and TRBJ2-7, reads DTGVSQNPRHKITKRGQNVTFRCDPISEHNRLYWYRQTLGQGPEFLTYFQNEAQLEKSRLLSDRFSAERPKGSFSTLEIQRTEQGDSAMYLCASSLRADAYEQYFGPGTRLTVT.

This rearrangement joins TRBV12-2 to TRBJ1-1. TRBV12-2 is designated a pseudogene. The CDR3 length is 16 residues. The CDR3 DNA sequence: TGTGCAAGTCGCTTAGCGCGATGGGGGGAGCGTACTGAAGCTTTCTTT. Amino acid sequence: CASRLARWGERTEAFF.

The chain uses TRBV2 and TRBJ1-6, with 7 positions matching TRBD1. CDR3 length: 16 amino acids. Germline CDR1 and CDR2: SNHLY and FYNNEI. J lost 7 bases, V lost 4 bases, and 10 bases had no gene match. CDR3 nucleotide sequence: TGTGCCAGCAGTGGGTCGACAGGGTCTGGGAATTCACCCCTCCACTTT. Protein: CASSGSTGSGNSPLHF.

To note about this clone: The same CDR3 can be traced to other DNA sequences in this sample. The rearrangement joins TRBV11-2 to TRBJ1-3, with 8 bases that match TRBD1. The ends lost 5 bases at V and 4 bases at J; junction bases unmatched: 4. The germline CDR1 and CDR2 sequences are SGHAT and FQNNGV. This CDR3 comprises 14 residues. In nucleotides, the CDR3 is TGTGCCAGCAGCCTGGACAGGGCCGGAAACACCATATATTTT. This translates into CASSLDRAGNTIYF.

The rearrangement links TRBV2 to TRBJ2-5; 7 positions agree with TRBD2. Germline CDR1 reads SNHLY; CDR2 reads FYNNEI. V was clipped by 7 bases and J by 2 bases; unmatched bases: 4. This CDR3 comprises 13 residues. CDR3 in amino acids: CASKLADQETQYF. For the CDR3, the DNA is TGTGCCAGCAAGCTAGCGGATCAAGAGACCCAGTACTTC.

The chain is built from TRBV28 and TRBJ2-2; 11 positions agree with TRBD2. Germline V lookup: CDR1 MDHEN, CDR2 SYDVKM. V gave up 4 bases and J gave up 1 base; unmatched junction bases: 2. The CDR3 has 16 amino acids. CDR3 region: CASSSGLAENTGELFF. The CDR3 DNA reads TGTGCCAGCAGTTCGGGACTAGCGGAGAACACCGGGGAGCTGTTTTTT. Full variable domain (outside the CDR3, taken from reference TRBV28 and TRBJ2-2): DVKVTQSSRYLVKRTGEKVFLECVQDMDHENMFWYRQDPGLGLRLIYFSYDVKMKEKGDIPEGYSVSREKKERFSLILESASTNQTSMYLCASSSGLAENTGELFFGEGSRLTVL.

In nucleotides, the CDR3 is TGTGCCAGCTCACCTTTAACACCGGGACAGTGGAACACCGGGGAGCTGTTTTTT. This gives the protein CASSPLTPGQWNTGELFF. The chain is built from TRBV18 and TRBJ2-2; TRBD1 matches 7 bases. Per germline, CDR1 KGHSH and CDR2 LQKENI. This CDR3 spans 18 amino acids. The V and J ends lost 3 bases and 1 base, in that order; junction bases with no gene match: 11.

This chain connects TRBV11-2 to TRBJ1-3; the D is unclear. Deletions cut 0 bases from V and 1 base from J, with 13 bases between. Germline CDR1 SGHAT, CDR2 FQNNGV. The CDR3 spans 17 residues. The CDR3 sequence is CASSLDLTQASGNTIYF. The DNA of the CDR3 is TGTGCCAGCAGCTTAGACCTCACCCAAGCGTCTGGAAACACCATATATTTT.

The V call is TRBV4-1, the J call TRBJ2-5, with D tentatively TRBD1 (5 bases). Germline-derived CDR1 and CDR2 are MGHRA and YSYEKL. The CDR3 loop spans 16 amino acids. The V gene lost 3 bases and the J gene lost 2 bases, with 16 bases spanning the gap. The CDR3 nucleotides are TGCGCCAGCAGCCATATCAGGGATTCCCCGCAAGAGACCCAGTACTTC. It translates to CASSHIRDSPQETQYF.

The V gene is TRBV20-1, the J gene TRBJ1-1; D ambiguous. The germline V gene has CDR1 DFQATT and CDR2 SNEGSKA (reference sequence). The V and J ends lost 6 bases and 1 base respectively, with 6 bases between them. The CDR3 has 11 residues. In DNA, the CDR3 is TGCAGTGCCTACCAGAACACTGAAGCTTTCTTT. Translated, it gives CSAYQNTEAFF.

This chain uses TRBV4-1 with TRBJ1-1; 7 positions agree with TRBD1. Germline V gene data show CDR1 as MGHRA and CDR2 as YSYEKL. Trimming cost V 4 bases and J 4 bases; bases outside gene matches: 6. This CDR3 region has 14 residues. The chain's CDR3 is CASSPHDRATEAFF. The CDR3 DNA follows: TGCGCCAGCAGCCCACACGACAGGGCCACTGAAGCTTTCTTT.

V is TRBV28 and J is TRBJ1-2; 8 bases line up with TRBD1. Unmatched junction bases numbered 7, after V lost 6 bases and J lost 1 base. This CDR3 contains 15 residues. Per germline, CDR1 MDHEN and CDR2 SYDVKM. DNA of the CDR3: TGTGCCAGCAGAACCGGGACAGGACGTAACTATGGCTACACCTTC. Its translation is CASRTGTGRNYGYTF.

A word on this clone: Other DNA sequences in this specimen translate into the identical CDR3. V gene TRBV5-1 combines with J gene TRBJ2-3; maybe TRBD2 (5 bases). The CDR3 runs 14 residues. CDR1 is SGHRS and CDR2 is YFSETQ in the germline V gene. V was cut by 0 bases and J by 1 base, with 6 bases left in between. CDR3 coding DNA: TGCGCCAGCAGCTTGGCCGGGGGCACAGATACGCAGTATTTT. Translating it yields CASSLAGGTDTQYF.

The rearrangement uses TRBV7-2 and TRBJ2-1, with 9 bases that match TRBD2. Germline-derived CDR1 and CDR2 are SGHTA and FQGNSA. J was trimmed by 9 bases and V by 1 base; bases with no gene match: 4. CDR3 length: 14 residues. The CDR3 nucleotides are TGTGCCAGCAGCTTAGGTGTAGCGGGGGCTGAGCAGTTCTTC. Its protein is CASSLGVAGAEQFF. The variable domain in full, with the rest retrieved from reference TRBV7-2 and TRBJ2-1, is GAGVSQSPSNKVTEKGKDVELRCDPISGHTALYWYRQSLGQGLEFLIYFQGNSAPDKSGLPSDRFSAERTGGSVSTLTIQRTQQEDSAVYLCASSLGVAGAEQFFGPGTRLTVL.

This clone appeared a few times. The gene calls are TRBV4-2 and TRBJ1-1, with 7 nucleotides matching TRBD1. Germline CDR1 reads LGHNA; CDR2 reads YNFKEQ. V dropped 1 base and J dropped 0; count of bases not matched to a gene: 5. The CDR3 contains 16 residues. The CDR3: CASSQGTGVMNTEAFF. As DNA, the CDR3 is TGTGCCAGCAGCCAAGGGACAGGCGTAATGAACACTGAAGCTTTCTTT.

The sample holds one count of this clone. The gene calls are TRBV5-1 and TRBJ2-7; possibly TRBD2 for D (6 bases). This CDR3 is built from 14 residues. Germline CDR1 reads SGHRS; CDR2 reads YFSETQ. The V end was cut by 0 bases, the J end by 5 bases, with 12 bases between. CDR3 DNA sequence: TGCGCCAGCAGCTTGGATACGGGGGTGGACGAGCAGTACTTC. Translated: CASSLDTGVDEQYF.

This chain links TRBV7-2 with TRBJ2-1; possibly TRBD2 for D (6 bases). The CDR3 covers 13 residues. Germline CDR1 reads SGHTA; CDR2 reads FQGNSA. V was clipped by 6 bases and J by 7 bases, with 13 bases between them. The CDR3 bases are TGTGCCAGCAGTCCTCCCGGGAGTAATGAGCAGTTCTTC. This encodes CASSPPGSNEQFF.

CDR3 loop: CASSGRTSWGETQYF. The CDR3, as DNA: TGTGCCAGCAGCGGCCGGACTAGCTGGGGAGAGACCCAGTACTTC. The chain combines TRBV9 with TRBJ2-5; TRBD2 agrees at 8 bases. Germline lookup yields CDR1 SGDLS and CDR2 YYNGEE. CDR3 size: 15 residues. V trimming: 3 bases; J trimming: 4 bases; junction bases outside the gene matches: 8.

The CDR3 sequence is CASSLEPLVRETQYF. In nucleotides, the CDR3 is TGTGCCAGCAGCTTAGAACCTCTAGTGAGAGAGACCCAGTACTTC. The V gene is TRBV11-2, the J gene TRBJ2-5; D gene unclear. The CDR3 consists of 15 residues. Germline V lookup: CDR1 SGHAT, CDR2 FQNNGV. Trimming left V 0 bases short and J 4 bases short, with 12 bases between.